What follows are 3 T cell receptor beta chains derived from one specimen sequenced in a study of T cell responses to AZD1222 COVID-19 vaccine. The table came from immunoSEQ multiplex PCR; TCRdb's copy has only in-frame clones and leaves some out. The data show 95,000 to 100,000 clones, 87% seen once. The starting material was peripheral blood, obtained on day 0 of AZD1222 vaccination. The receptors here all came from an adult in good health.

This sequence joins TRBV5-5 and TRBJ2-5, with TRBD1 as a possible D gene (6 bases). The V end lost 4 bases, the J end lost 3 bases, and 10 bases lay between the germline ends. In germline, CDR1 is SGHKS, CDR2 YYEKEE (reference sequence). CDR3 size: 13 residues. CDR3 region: CASSRNREETQYF. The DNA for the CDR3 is TGTGCCAGCAGCCGAAACAGGGAAGAGACCCAGTACTTC.

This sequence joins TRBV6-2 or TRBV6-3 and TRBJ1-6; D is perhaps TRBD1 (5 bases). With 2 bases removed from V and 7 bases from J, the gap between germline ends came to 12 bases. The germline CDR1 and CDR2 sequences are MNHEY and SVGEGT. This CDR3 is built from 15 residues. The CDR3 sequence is CASSYVREGNSPLHF. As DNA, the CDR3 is TGTGCCAGCAGTTACGTCAGGGAGGGGAATTCACCCCTCCACTTT.

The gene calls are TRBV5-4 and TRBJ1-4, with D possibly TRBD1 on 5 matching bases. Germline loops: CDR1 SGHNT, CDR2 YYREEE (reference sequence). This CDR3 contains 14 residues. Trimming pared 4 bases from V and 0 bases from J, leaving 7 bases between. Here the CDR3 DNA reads TGTGCCAGCAGCCTACAGGCAACTAATGAAAAACTGTTTTTT. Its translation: CASSLQATNEKLFF.